The source of this TCR beta chain is a study of blood T cell repertoires in COVID-19. On the study more broadly: The samples span acute and convalescent COVID-19 from the United States, Italy and Spain.

V trimming: 8 bases; J trimming: 6 bases; junction bases outside the gene matches: 7. Germline loops: CDR1 SNHLY, CDR2 FYNNEI. The CDR3 extends over 13 amino acids. This clone was seen just once. Repertoires were generated with immunoSEQ multiplex PCR, while TCRdb's copy carries only in-frame clones and drops some. This sample has roughly 200,000 clones, with approximately 88% found just once. Sequencing was done on a sample of peripheral blood. This TCR derives from a woman aged 40-49 years with COVID-19, enrolled during active disease. The chain employs TRBV2 and TRBJ2-4, with 7 bases that match TRBD1. The CDR3 region is CASQASGGNIQYF. The DNA for the CDR3 is TGTGCCAGCCAGGCCTCAGGGGGAAACATTCAGTACTTC.